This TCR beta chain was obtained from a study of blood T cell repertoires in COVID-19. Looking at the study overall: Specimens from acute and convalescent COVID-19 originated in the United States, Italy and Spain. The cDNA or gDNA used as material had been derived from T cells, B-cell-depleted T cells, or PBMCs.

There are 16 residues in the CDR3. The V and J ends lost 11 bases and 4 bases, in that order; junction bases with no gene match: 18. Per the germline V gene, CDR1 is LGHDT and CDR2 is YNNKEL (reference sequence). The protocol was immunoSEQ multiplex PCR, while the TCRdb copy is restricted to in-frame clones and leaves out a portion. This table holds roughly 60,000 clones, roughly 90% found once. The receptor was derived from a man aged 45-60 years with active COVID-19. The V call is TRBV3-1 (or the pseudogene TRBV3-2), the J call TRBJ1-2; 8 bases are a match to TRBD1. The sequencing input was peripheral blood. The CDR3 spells CASTGGRTAVSYGYTF. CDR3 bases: TGTGCCTCCACAGGGGGTAGGACAGCGGTTAGCTATGGCTACACCTTC.